Each of the 23 T cell receptor beta chains below was sequenced from the same sample in a study of blood T cell repertoires in COVID-19. Only in-frame clones appear in the TCRdb table, and some are missing; sequencing was by immunoSEQ multiplex PCR. The data hold 250,000 to 350,000 clones, with around 85% observed a single time. Sequenced material: peripheral blood. The receptors come from a woman aged 45-65 years with active or convalescent COVID-19.

The chain couples TRBV20-1 to TRBJ2-7; D ambiguous. V was cut by 3 bases and J by 3 bases, with 12 bases left in between. This CDR3 has 13 amino acids. Germline V gene sequence: CDR1 DFQATT, CDR2 SNEGSKA (reference sequence). The CDR3 loop reads CSASHFRDYEQYF. CDR3 nucleotide sequence: TGCAGTGCTAGTCATTTCCGCGACTACGAGCAGTACTTC.

This sequence joins TRBV5-1 and TRBJ1-1; 7 bases are shared with TRBD1. The CDR3 is 14 amino acids. Unmatched junction bases numbered 4, after V lost 3 bases and J lost 2 bases. Germline lookup yields CDR1 SGHRS and CDR2 YFSETQ. This CDR3 reads CASSWRTGNTEAFF. The CDR3 nucleotides are TGCGCCAGCAGCTGGAGGACAGGAAACACTGAAGCTTTCTTT.

The rearrangement uses TRBV7-3 and TRBJ2-7; 9 bases fit TRBD1. The CDR3 consists of 15 residues. J was trimmed by 1 base and V by 2 bases; bases with no gene match: 3. CDR1 is SGHTA and CDR2 is FQGTGA in the germline V gene. CDR3 amino acids: CASSLSGTGSYEQYF. The CDR3 nucleotides read TGTGCCAGCAGCTTATCGGGGACAGGGTCCTACGAGCAGTACTTC.

The chain recombines TRBV18 with TRBJ1-3; D gene uncertain. This CDR3 is 18 amino acids long. The ends were cut back, 1 base at V and 0 bases at J, with 16 bases in the middle. Germline V gene lookup returns CDR1 KGHSH and CDR2 LQKENI. The CDR3 region has the DNA TGTGCCAGCTCACCACTTCTCCCAGAGGGAGCCTCTGGAAACACCATATATTTT. It is translated as CASSPLLPEGASGNTIYF.

The chain joins TRBV5-1 to TRBJ1-4, with D tentatively TRBD1 (5 bases). Trimming left V 4 bases short and J 3 bases short, with 16 bases between. The CDR3 is 16 amino acids. Germline V gene sequence: CDR1 SGHRS, CDR2 YFSETQ. The CDR3 DNA sequence: TGCGCCAGCAGCCCGGTTTCTACGACAGCTAATGAAAAACTGTTTTTT. Translating gives CASSPVSTTANEKLFF. Variable domain in full (rest from reference TRBV5-1 and TRBJ1-4): KAGVTQTPRYLIKTRGQQVTLSCSPISGHRSVSWYQQTPGQGLQFLFEYFSETQRNKGNFPGRFSGRQFSNSRSEMNVSTLELGDSALYLCASSPVSTTANEKLFFGSGTQLSVL.

The chain recombines TRBV2 with TRBJ2-2; tentative D call: TRBD2 (6 bases). V was pared by 6 bases and J by 6 bases, with 14 bases between. The CDR3 contains 14 residues. CDR1 is SNHLY, CDR2 FYNNEI, per germline. The CDR3 DNA reads as TGTGCCAGCAGACAGACTAGTCAGGCCGGGGAGCTGTTTTTT. Encoded protein: CASRQTSQAGELFF.

The V and J genes are TRBV3-1 (or the pseudogene TRBV3-2) and TRBJ2-5; D perhaps matches TRBD2 (8 bases). This CDR3 is 17 amino acids long. Germline CDR1 reads LGHDT; CDR2 reads YNNKEL (reference sequence). V lost 4 bases to trimming and J lost 5 bases, with 23 bases between them. The CDR3, as DNA: TGTGCCAGCAGCCTTCGGACTAGCACCAGGGGGGTGGAGACCCAGTACTTC. The encoded protein is CASSLRTSTRGVETQYF.

V is TRBV29-1 and J is TRBJ1-2, with D hard to call. The germline V and J ends were trimmed by 1 base and 0 bases, with 12 bases remaining between them. CDR1 SQVTM and CDR2 ANQGSEA come from the germline V gene. This CDR3 is 15 amino acids long. The CDR3 is CSVEGEPEANYGYTF. CDR3 DNA sequence: TGCAGCGTTGAAGGGGAGCCGGAAGCTAACTATGGCTACACCTTC.

J is TRBJ1-1 and V is TRBV29-1; tentative D call: TRBD1 (5 bases). V dropped 6 bases and J dropped 0 bases, with 20 bases sitting between them. The CDR3 totals 16 residues. The germline V gene has CDR1 SQVTM and CDR2 ANQGSEA. CDR3 nucleotides: TGCAGCGTGTCCACCCCTATGACAGCCATGAACACTGAAGCTTTCTTT. Translating it yields CSVSTPMTAMNTEAFF. The full variable domain, its missing parts supplied by reference TRBV29-1 and TRBJ1-1, is SAVISQKPSRDICQRGTSLTIQCQVDSQVTMMFWYRQQPGQSLTLIATANQGSEATYESGFVIDKFPISRPNLTFSTLTVSNMSPEDSSIYLCSVSTPMTAMNTEAFFGQGTRLTVV.

The chain has TRBV9 and TRBJ2-1, with D perhaps matching TRBD2 (6 bases). Trimming took 2 bases from V and 3 from J, leaving 9 bases between them. This CDR3 is built from 14 residues. CDR1 and CDR2 from the germline V gene are SGDLS and YYNGEE. The CDR3 reads CASSVTGVYNEQFF. The CDR3 nucleotides read TGTGCCAGCAGCGTGACGGGAGTCTACAATGAGCAGTTCTTC.

The chain joins TRBV7-9 to TRBJ2-3; no firm D call. CDR1 SEHNR and CDR2 FQNEAQ come from the germline V gene (reference sequence). The CDR3 length is 14 residues. Trimming stripped 5 bases from V and 5 bases from J, with 14 bases between. CDR3 sequence (DNA): TGTGCCAGCAGCCTACTCCGAGTCGGAGATACGCAGTATTTT. Translation gives CASSLLRVGDTQYF. Complete variable domain (other parts from reference TRBV7-9 and TRBJ2-3): DTGVSQNPRHKITKRGQNVTFRCDPISEHNRLYWYRQTLGQGPEFLTYFQNEAQLEKSRLLSDRFSAERPKGSFSTLEIQRTEQGDSAMYLCASSLLRVGDTQYFGPGTRLTVL.

This rearrangement joins TRBV27 to TRBJ2-3, with 7 bases that match TRBD1. The CDR3 is 14 amino acids. Trimming removed 10 bases from V and 6 bases from J; junction bases left unmatched: 13. Germline V lookup: CDR1 MNHEY, CDR2 SMNVEV (reference sequence). This chain's CDR3 is CATNRGRFSDTQYF. The CDR3 DNA is TGTGCCACCAACAGGGGAAGGTTTAGTGATACGCAGTATTTT.

This rearrangement joins TRBV4-2 to TRBJ2-7; 9 bases are shared with TRBD2. This CDR3 region has 17 residues. Germline V lookup: CDR1 LGHNA, CDR2 YNFKEQ. Losses at the gene ends were 0 bases for V and 4 bases for J; bases not matched to a gene: 10. The CDR3 loop is CASSQEGAASGAYEQYF. The CDR3 DNA is TGTGCCAGCAGCCAAGAAGGAGCGGCTAGCGGGGCGTACGAGCAGTACTTC.

This clone was observed a single time. The chain couples TRBV10-2 to TRBJ2-2, with TRBD2 matching over 9 bases. This CDR3 comprises 15 residues. Germline V gene lookup returns CDR1 WSHSY and CDR2 SAAADI. V was pared by 6 bases and J by 3 bases, with 5 bases of the junction left unmatched. The CDR3 is CASRPGLAYTGELFF. The CDR3 region has the DNA TGCGCCAGCAGGCCGGGACTAGCTTACACCGGGGAGCTGTTTTTT.

The rearrangement links TRBV9 to TRBJ1-3; 7 nucleotides align to TRBD1. Looked up from germline, CDR1 is SGDLS and CDR2 is YYNGEE. The CDR3 totals 16 residues. J lost 0 bases, V lost 2 bases, and 5 bases had no gene match. In nucleotides, the CDR3 is TGTGCCAGCAGCGTTCAGGGACAGCACTCTGGAAACACCATATATTTT. Its translation is CASSVQGQHSGNTIYF.

The chain has TRBV5-8 and TRBJ2-1, with TRBD2 matching 7 bases. The ends lost 2 bases at V and 7 bases at J; junction bases unmatched: 9. Germline V gene sequence: CDR1 SGHTS, CDR2 YDEGEE. The CDR3 totals 15 residues. The CDR3 protein is CASSLVEGGVNEQFF. The CDR3 coding sequence is TGTGCCAGCAGCTTAGTGGAGGGAGGGGTTAATGAGCAGTTCTTC. Together with reference TRBV5-8 and TRBJ2-1, the CDR3 gives the full variable domain: EAGVTQSPTHLIKTRGQQATLRCSPISGHTSVYWYQQALGLGLQFLLWYDEGEERNRGNFPPRFSGRQFPNYSSELNVNALELEDSALYLCASSLVEGGVNEQFFGPGTRLTVL.

The CDR3 coding sequence is TGCAGTGCTATCAGGGATGAGCAGTTCTTC. Translating it yields CSAIRDEQFF. V and J are TRBV20-1 and TRBJ2-1, with D maybe TRBD1 (5 bases). CDR1 and CDR2 (germline): DFQATT, SNEGSKA (reference sequence). Trimming left V 4 bases short and J 8 bases short, with 6 bases between. The CDR3 is 10 amino acids.

This clone was counted a single time. CDR3 nucleotides: TGTGCCAGCAGTCCCCTTAGAGTCCATGAGCAGTTCTTC. Translated: CASSPLRVHEQFF. V is TRBV12-3 or TRBV12-4 and J is TRBJ2-1; D call uncertain. Trimming left V 5 bases short and J 8 bases short, with 13 bases between. This CDR3 comprises 13 residues.

In this sample, this clone turned up once. The chain carries TRBV5-5 and TRBJ1-3; TRBD1 matches 12 bases. The length of the CDR3 is 18 residues. The V segment lost 0 bases and the J segment 6 bases; nucleotides outside the gene matches: 10. The germline gives CDR1 SGHKS, CDR2 YYEKEE (reference sequence). This CDR3 reads CASSLATPGQGAENTIYF. In nucleotides, the CDR3 is TGTGCCAGCAGCTTGGCCACGCCGGGACAGGGGGCTGAAAACACCATATATTTT.

Worth noting for this clone: A junction boundary mismatches the germline segment, possibly from a read error. The V gene is TRBV6-5, the J gene TRBJ2-6; possible D gene TRBD2, 5 bases. The CDR3 extends over 15 amino acids. Per germline, CDR1 MNHEY and CDR2 SVGAGI. The CDR3 region is CAGRTDSSGANVLTF. For the CDR3, the DNA is TGTGCCGGCAGGACTGATTCCTCTGGGGCCAACGTCCTGACTTTC.

This chain joins TRBV11-3 and TRBJ2-1, with 8 bases identical to TRBD2. V shed 5 bases and J 4 bases; nucleotides not matched to a gene: 7. The germline V gene encodes CDR1 SGHNT and CDR2 YENEEA. This CDR3 contains 15 residues. The CDR3 bases are TGTGCCAGCAGCCCCGGAGGGACTAGGTACAATGAGCAGTTCTTC. This sequence encodes CASSPGGTRYNEQFF.

In DNA, the CDR3 is TGTGCCAGCTCCGCGACAGGGCCTAATACTGAAGCTTTCTTT. It is translated as CASSATGPNTEAFF. The chain carries TRBV18 and TRBJ1-1, with 7 positions matching TRBD1. Germline CDR1 KGHSH, CDR2 LQKENI. The CDR3 runs 14 residues. The V segment lost 6 bases and the J segment 5 bases; nucleotides outside the gene matches: 9.

The chain employs TRBV27 and TRBJ1-2, with TRBD1 as a possible D gene (6 bases). V shed 10 bases and J shed 6 bases, with 18 bases lying between them. This CDR3 contains 13 residues. The germline V gene encodes CDR1 MNHEY and CDR2 SMNVEV (reference sequence). CDR3 in DNA: TGTGCCACCAGATATGGGGGGGCCGATGGCTACACCTTC. Amino acids: CATRYGGADGYTF.